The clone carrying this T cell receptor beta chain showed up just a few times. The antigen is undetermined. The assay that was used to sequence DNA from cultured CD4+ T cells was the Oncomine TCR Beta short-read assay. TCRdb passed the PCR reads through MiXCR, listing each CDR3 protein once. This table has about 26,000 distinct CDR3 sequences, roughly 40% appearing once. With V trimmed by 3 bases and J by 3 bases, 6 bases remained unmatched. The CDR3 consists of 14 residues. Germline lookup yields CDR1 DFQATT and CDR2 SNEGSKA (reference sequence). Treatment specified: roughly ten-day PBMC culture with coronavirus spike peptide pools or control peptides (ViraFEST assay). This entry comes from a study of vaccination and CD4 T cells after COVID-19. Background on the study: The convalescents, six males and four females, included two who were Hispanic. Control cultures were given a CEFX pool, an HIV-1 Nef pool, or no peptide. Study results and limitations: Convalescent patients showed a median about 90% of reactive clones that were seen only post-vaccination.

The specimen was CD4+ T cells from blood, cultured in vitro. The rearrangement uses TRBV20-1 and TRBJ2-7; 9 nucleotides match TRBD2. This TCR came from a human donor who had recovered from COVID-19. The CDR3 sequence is CSASVPSGVYEQYF. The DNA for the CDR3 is TGCAGTGCTAGTGTACCTAGCGGGGTCTACGAGCAGTACTTC.